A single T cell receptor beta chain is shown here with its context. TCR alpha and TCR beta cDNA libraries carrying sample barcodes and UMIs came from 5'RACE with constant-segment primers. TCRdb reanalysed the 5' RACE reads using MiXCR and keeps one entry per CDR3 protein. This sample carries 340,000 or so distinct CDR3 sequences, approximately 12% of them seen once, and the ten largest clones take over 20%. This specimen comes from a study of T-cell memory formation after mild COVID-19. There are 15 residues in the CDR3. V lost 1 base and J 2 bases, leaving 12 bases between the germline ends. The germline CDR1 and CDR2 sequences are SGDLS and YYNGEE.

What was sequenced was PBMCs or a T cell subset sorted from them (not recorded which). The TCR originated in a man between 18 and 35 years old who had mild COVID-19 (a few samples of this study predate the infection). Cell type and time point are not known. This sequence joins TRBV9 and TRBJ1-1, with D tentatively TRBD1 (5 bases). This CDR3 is CASSVKGPPNTEAFF. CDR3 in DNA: TGTGCCAGCAGCGTAAAGGGGCCCCCCAACACTGAAGCTTTCTTT.